Shown below are 10 T cell receptor beta chains from a single sample sequenced in a study of cytomegalovirus exposure and HLA in healthy donors. The primer mix had 60 Vbeta and 13 Jbeta primers. Repertoires were generated with immunoSEQ multiplex PCR, while TCRdb's copy carries only in-frame clones and drops some. The data contain under 200,000 clones, 80% of them seen just once; the ten biggest clones take up approximately 1.3%. Input material: PBMCs. Source of these receptors: a man aged 25-45 years in good health and CMV-seronegative.

The chain uses TRBV14 and TRBJ2-7; no clear D gene. This CDR3 has 15 amino acids. V was cut by 5 bases and J by 5 bases, with 19 bases left in between. Germline-derived CDR1 and CDR2 are SGHDN and FVKESK. CDR3 loop: CASSEARLRVHEQYF. The CDR3, as DNA: TGTGCCAGCAGCGAGGCCCGGCTGAGAGTCCACGAGCAGTACTTC.

The chain couples TRBV28 to TRBJ1-1, with D tentatively TRBD1 (5 bases). This CDR3 region has 12 residues. V was shortened by 2 bases and J by 4 bases, with 5 bases between the two germline ends. Germline V CDR1 and CDR2: MDHEN, SYDVKM. The chain's CDR3 is CASSLRGTEAFF. As DNA, the CDR3 is TGTGCCAGCAGTTTAAGGGGCACTGAAGCTTTCTTT.

The chain has TRBV27 and TRBJ1-1, with a possible D match to TRBD1 (6 bases). Germline CDR1 is MNHEY and CDR2 is SMNVEV (reference sequence). The CDR3 consists of 14 residues. V was pared by 5 bases and J by 1 base, with 11 bases between. The CDR3 spells CASSATGSNTEAFF. The CDR3 DNA sequence: TGTGCCAGCAGTGCGACAGGATCGAACACTGAAGCTTTCTTT.

This clone was detected only a few times. The rearrangement uses TRBV6-5 and TRBJ2-1, with a weak D call TRBD1 (7 bases). Per germline, CDR1 MNHEY and CDR2 SVGAGI. This CDR3 comprises 15 residues. Deletions cut 4 bases from V and 6 bases from J, with 16 bases between. CDR3 loop: CASSSTGDLVNEQFF. The CDR3 nucleotides read TGTGCCAGCAGTTCAACAGGGGACTTGGTCAATGAGCAGTTCTTC.

The chain recombines TRBV18 with TRBJ2-7, with 7 nucleotides matching TRBD1. V was clipped by 5 bases and J by 3 bases; unmatched bases: 7. The CDR3 runs 14 residues. CDR1 and CDR2 from the germline V gene are KGHSH and LQKENI. The CDR3 sequence: CASSSGQTYYEQYF. As DNA, the CDR3 is TGTGCCAGCTCATCGGGACAGACCTACTACGAGCAGTACTTC.

The gene calls are TRBV9 and TRBJ2-5; tentatively, D is TRBD2 (5 bases). Trimming shortened V by 0 bases and J by 1 base, and 13 bases separated the two germline ends. The CDR3 runs to 16 residues. Germline V gives CDR1 SGDLS, CDR2 YYNGEE. CDR3 nucleotide sequence: TGTGCCAGCAGCGTAGGTCCCACTAGTGGCCAAGAGACCCAGTACTTC. It codes for CASSVGPTSGQETQYF.

The chain carries TRBV6-5 and TRBJ1-2; 7 bases are a match to TRBD1. The CDR3 totals 14 residues. The V gene's germline CDR1 is MNHEY and CDR2 SVGAGI. Germline trimming cut 8 bases from V and 7 bases from J; bases unmatched to any gene: 13. Here the CDR3 DNA reads TGTGCCAGCCGTTCAAGACAGGGCGGGCGTGGCTACACCTTC. Protein: CASRSRQGGRGYTF.

V gene TRBV5-1 combines with J gene TRBJ1-5; D remains unclear. This CDR3 contains 15 residues. Germline CDR1 reads SGHRS; CDR2 reads YFSETQ. Trimming stripped 0 bases from V and 4 bases from J, with 11 bases between. The CDR3 protein is CASSLGTGINQPQHF. The CDR3 DNA sequence: TGCGCCAGCAGCTTGGGGACCGGGATTAATCAGCCCCAGCATTTT.

J is TRBJ1-5 and V is TRBV19, with a tentative D call TRBD1 (6 bases). From germline, CDR1 is LNHDA and CDR2 SQIVND (reference sequence). Deletions cut 6 bases from V and 1 base from J, with 16 bases between. CDR3 length equals 16 residues. CDR3 amino acids: CASRLRGGSSNQPQHF. The CDR3 nucleotides read TGTGCCAGTAGACTGAGGGGGGGCTCGAGCAATCAGCCCCAGCATTTT.

J is TRBJ1-2 and V is TRBV5-5, with 7 bases lining up with TRBD1. The CDR3 is 15 amino acids. The V gene end was trimmed by 0 bases and the J gene end by 2 bases; junction bases not matched to a gene: 4. From germline, CDR1 is SGHKS and CDR2 YYEKEE (reference sequence). The CDR3 nucleotides read TGTGCCAGCAGCTTGGGGGACAGTTTAAACTATGGCTACACCTTC. Protein: CASSLGDSLNYGYTF.